A selection of T cell receptor beta chains follows, all from one sample in a study of T cell changes during pregnancy in multiple sclerosis. The assay was immunoSEQ multiplex PCR, and TCRdb's table has in-frame clones only and misses some. The table shows about 9,000 clones, with 87% occurring only once. This specimen was CD8+ T cells from peripheral blood mononuclear cells, taken in the first trimester of pregnancy. These receptors all come from a female donor in good health, enrolled as a control in a pregnancy study. Both conserved end residues are part of each CDR3. The D gene is left open where the match is weak. Part of the rows lack a size; the others show once, few, many or a class for expanded clones.

TGTGCTAGTGGTTTGGTACTTGGACAGAAGAAGGGAGAGACCCAGTACTTC,CASGLVLGQKKGETQYF,TRBJ2-5,TRBV12-5,-,-
TGTGCCAGCAGTATACCGGGCACCGGGGAGCTGTTTTTT,CASSIPGTGELFF,TRBJ2-2,TRBV28,-,-
TGTGCCAGCAGACAAAAAACAGAGACCGGGGAGCTGTTTTTT,CASRQKTETGELFF,TRBJ2-2,TRBV6-1,once,-
TGCGCCAGCAGCTTAGGACAGTTCGAGGGCACCGGGGAGCTGTTTTTT,CASSLGQFEGTGELFF,TRBJ2-2,TRBV4-1,-,-
TGTGCCAGCAGTGGGGGGGGAGACTACACCATCTCCTACGAGCAGTACTTC,CASSGGGDYTISYEQYF,TRBJ2-7,TRBV28,-,TRBD2
TGTGCCAGCAGCTTAAGACTAGCGGGAGGGACAGATACGCAGTATTTT,CASSLRLAGGTDTQYF,TRBJ2-3,TRBV7-9,-,TRBD2
TGCGCCAGCAGCTTGGTTGCAGGGACCGGGGAGCTGTTTTTT,CASSLVAGTGELFF,TRBJ2-2,TRBV5-1,-,-
TGCGCCAGCAGTTCCAGCGAGATATACGAGCAGTACTTC,CASSSSEIYEQYF,TRBJ2-7,TRBV10-2,-,-
TGCAGCGTTGACGGGGGGGAATGGGATACGCAGTATTTT,CSVDGGEWDTQYF,TRBJ2-3,TRBV29-1,-,TRBD2
TGTGCCACCAGCAGAGATCAGGGAGGGACTGAAGCTTTCTTT,CATSRDQGGTEAFF,TRBJ1-1,TRBV15,few,-
TGCGCCAGCAGCCTAACTCTAGCGGGAGTGAAAGATACGCAGTATTTT,CASSLTLAGVKDTQYF,TRBJ2-3,TRBV4-1,-,TRBD2
TGTGCCAGTAGTTTGGACAGTCCTAGTGAAGCTTTCTTT,CASSLDSPSEAFF,TRBJ1-1,TRBV19,-,-
TGCAGCGGTGGACAGGGTGAAGCTTTCTTT,CSGGQGEAFF,TRBJ1-1,TRBV29-1,few,TRBD1
TGTGCCAGCAGTTACTCCCGACGGCCAGGGGAGGAGACCCAGTACTTC,CASSYSRRPGEETQYF,TRBJ2-5,TRBV6-6,-,-
TGTGCCAGCAGCGACGGACTAGCGGAAGAGACCCAGTACTTC,CASSDGLAEETQYF,TRBJ2-5,TRBV9,once,TRBD2
TGCGCCAGCAGCTTGGGGACAGGGGGTTACACTGAAGCTTTCTTT,CASSLGTGGYTEAFF,TRBJ1-1,TRBV5-1,-,TRBD1
TGTGCCAGCAGTGTTGCGGCCGGGACAACGACCTACGAGCAGTACTTC,CASSVAAGTTTYEQYF,TRBJ2-7,TRBV2,once,-
TGCGCCAGCAGCCAAGTCGTGTTTGGGCAGGGCAATGGCTACACCTTC,CASSQVVFGQGNGYTF,TRBJ1-2,TRBV4-1,once,-
TGTGCCAGTAGTATCCAGCGGGAACCCACAGATACGCAGTATTTT,CASSIQREPTDTQYF,TRBJ2-3,TRBV19,few,TRBD2
TGCGCCAGCAGCCAATTAGGGGGAGGGGGTCAAGAGACCCAGTACTTC,CASSQLGGGGQETQYF,TRBJ2-5,TRBV4-1,once,-
TGTGCCAGCAGTCCCTCTAGCGGGAGCTCCTACGAGCAGTACTTC,CASSPSSGSSYEQYF,TRBJ2-7,TRBV28,-,TRBD2
TGTGCCAGCAGTTTGGGACAGGGAGGATACGAGCAGTACTTC,CASSLGQGGYEQYF,TRBJ2-7,TRBV27,large,TRBD1
TGTGCCAGCAGCTCGTACCGGGACAGGGGGATCTTATCTGGAAACACCATATATTTT,CASSSYRDRGILSGNTIYF,TRBJ1-3,TRBV5-4,-,TRBD1
TGTGCCAGTAGTATGGGGGGAAGTTCCTACAATGAGCAGTTCTTC,CASSMGGSSYNEQFF,TRBJ2-1,TRBV19,-,-
TGTGCCAGCACGGGGACAGGGCCCGTGTCGAACTATGGCTACACCTTC,CASTGTGPVSNYGYTF,TRBJ1-2,TRBV5-4,-,TRBD1
TGTGCCAGCAGCTCCGCCCCTGGATGGGGGCAAAACTATGGCTACACCTTC,CASSSAPGWGQNYGYTF,TRBJ1-2,TRBV7-8,-,-
TGTGCCAGCAGTTACGAATTGCCTGGGAGTGAAGCTTTCTTT,CASSYELPGSEAFF,TRBJ1-1,TRBV6-5,-,-
TGTGCCAGCAGGCTTACAGGGGGTACAACTAATGAAAAACTGTTTTTT,CASRLTGGTTNEKLFF,TRBJ1-4,TRBV28,-,TRBD1
TGTGCCAGCAGCCCCCGGGGGTTTGGAAACACCATATATTTT,CASSPRGFGNTIYF,TRBJ1-3,TRBV7-8,-,-
TGTGCCAGCAGTGGGTCCTACGACGGGGCCTACGAGCAGTACTTC,CASSGSYDGAYEQYF,TRBJ2-7,TRBV6-1,large,-
TGCGCCAGCAGCGCAGGCGAGCGGTATGGCTACACCTTC,CASSAGERYGYTF,TRBJ1-2,TRBV5-1,-,-
TGTGCCAGTAGTCCGGGACTACCATACGAGCAGTACTTC,CASSPGLPYEQYF,TRBJ2-7,TRBV19,-,TRBD2
TGTGCCAGCAGCGTAGGGGGAGCGCCGTCCTACGAGCAGTACTTC,CASSVGGAPSYEQYF,TRBJ2-7,TRBV9,few,-
TGTGCCAGCAGCGCCGGGGTCTATGGCTACACCTTC,CASSAGVYGYTF,TRBJ1-2,TRBV9,-,-
TGTGCCAGCAGTGACGGGGCAGGGGCCACAGATACGCAGTATTTT,CASSDGAGATDTQYF,TRBJ2-3,TRBV6-4,-,-
TGTGCCAGCAGCTCCTGGACAGATGATCGCACAGATACGCAGTATTTT,CASSSWTDDRTDTQYF,TRBJ2-3,TRBV5-6,-,-
TGTGCCAGCAGCTTGGGGGCCTTCGGTTACAATGAGCAGTTCTTC,CASSLGAFGYNEQFF,TRBJ2-1,TRBV5-6,-,-
TGTGCCAGCAGCGGCCGGGACTTTGCCGTTCAGTACTTC,CASSGRDFAVQYF,TRBJ2-4,TRBV7-9,-,-
TGTGCCAGCAGACAGGGTGGAGAGACCCAGTACTTC,CASRQGGETQYF,TRBJ2-5,TRBV6-6,-,-
TGTGCCAGCAGTAGCCGACAGGGTCGAACCGGGGAGCTGTTTTTT,CASSSRQGRTGELFF,TRBJ2-2,TRBV27,-,TRBD1
TGTGCCAGCAGTTACGGCAGGGAAGTTGAAAAACTGTTTTTT,CASSYGREVEKLFF,TRBJ1-4,TRBV6-5,-,-
TGTGCCAGCAGTGCTACTAGCGGGAGCGGTGATGAGCAGTTCTTC,CASSATSGSGDEQFF,TRBJ2-1,TRBV6-1,once,TRBD2
TGTGCCAGCAGTGAGGGGGGAGGGGGTTACGAGCAGTACTTC,CASSEGGGGYEQYF,TRBJ2-7,TRBV6-5,-,-
TGTGCCAGCAGCTTACTCGGGGAGCAGTACTTC,CASSLLGEQYF,TRBJ2-7,TRBV13,once,-
TGTGCCAGTAGTACACCTCCAGGGGGCGGAGAGACCCAGTACTTC,CASSTPPGGGETQYF,TRBJ2-5,TRBV19,few,TRBD1
TGTGCCAGCAGTGATGGGGGGGATCCGACAGATACGCAGTATTTT,CASSDGGDPTDTQYF,TRBJ2-3,TRBV6-4,-,TRBD2
TGTGCCATCATGGCGACTAGCGGGGACACCGGGGAGCTGTTTTTT,CAIMATSGDTGELFF,TRBJ2-2,TRBV10-3,-,TRBD2
TGTGCCAGCAGTTACTCGCGGGGTTGGGGTACGGGCTACACCTTC,CASSYSRGWGTGYTF,TRBJ1-2,TRBV6-6,-,-
TGCGCCAGCAGTGAGCGGGACGGACAAGCCTACGAGCAGTACTTC,CASSERDGQAYEQYF,TRBJ2-7,TRBV4-1,-,TRBD2
TGTGCCAGCAGTGACTCTAGCGGCTCCTACAATGAGCAGTTCTTC,CASSDSSGSYNEQFF,TRBJ2-1,TRBV6-4,-,-
TGTGCCAGCAGCTTAGCCTTACAGGGGATAGGGGATACGCAGTATTTT,CASSLALQGIGDTQYF,TRBJ2-3,TRBV7-9,-,TRBD1
TGTGCCAGCAGCCCTGGGACAGGGACTGAAGCTTTCTTT,CASSPGTGTEAFF,TRBJ1-1,TRBV7-2,-,TRBD1
TGTGCCAGCAGTGACGACTCGGGGGGGCCCGGGGAGCTGTTTTTT,CASSDDSGGPGELFF,TRBJ2-2,TRBV6-4,once,TRBD2
TGTGCCAGCAGTGACTCCCACAGGGAGAACACCGGGGAGCTGTTTTTT,CASSDSHRENTGELFF,TRBJ2-2,TRBV6-4,few,-
TGTGCCACCAGCATTGGACAGGGAAGAAGCGCAGATACGCAGTATTTT,CATSIGQGRSADTQYF,TRBJ2-3,TRBV15,-,TRBD1
TGTGCCAGCCTCGACTCCACTCATGGCTACACCTTC,CASLDSTHGYTF,TRBJ1-2,TRBV6-4,-,-
TGTGCCAGCAGTTTTTCCCCGGGACAAGGGACCGGGGAGCTGTTTTTT,CASSFSPGQGTGELFF,TRBJ2-2,TRBV27,-,-